This is a list of T cell receptor beta chains from one sample in a study of Ad26.COV2.S vaccination and SARS-CoV-2 variants. Using immunoSEQ multiplex PCR, the repertoire was profiled, and TCRdb retains in-frame clones only, with some absent. The table lists about 440,000 clones, approximately 90% of them singletons. The specimen was peripheral blood, collected in a trial of Ad26.COV2.S vaccine versus placebo. The receptor set was obtained from a person aged 18-60 years who received the Ad26.COV2.S COVID-19 vaccine or a placebo. Both conserved end residues are part of each CDR3. The D gene is left open where the match is weak. The size of a clone is reported for some rows only, either as once, few or many, or as a class for expanded clones.

>TRBJ2-1|TRBV7-2|-|-
TGTGCCAGCAGCCCCGCTTTGGGTAGCTCAGGTGAGCAGTTCTTC
CASSPALGSSGEQFF
>TRBJ2-5|TRBV28|-|-
TGTGCCAGCAGACCTGGGACCGTCGGCCAAGAGACCCAGTACTTC
CASRPGTVGQETQYF
>TRBJ2-1|TRBV7-6|-|TRBD2
TGTGCCAGCAGCTTACTAACTAGCGGAGCCTACAATGAGCAGTTCTTC
CASSLLTSGAYNEQFF
>TRBJ2-2|TRBV5-1|-|-
TGCGCCAGCAGCCAACGCACAGGTGGCACCGGGGAGCTGTTTTTT
CASSQRTGGTGELFF
>TRBJ2-7|TRBV4-2|-|-
TGTGCCAGCAGCCAAGTTGGGGGGTCCTACGAGCAGTACTTC
CASSQVGGSYEQYF
>TRBJ2-7|TRBV4-1|-|TRBD1
TGCGCCAGCAGCCAAGATCTGGGACAGGGGACCGAGCAGTACTTC
CASSQDLGQGTEQYF
>TRBJ2-4|TRBV7-2|-|-
TGTGCCAGCAGCGCAGAAGGGTCAGGGGGGGACATTCAGTACTTC
CASSAEGSGGDIQYF
>TRBJ1-1|TRBV7-2|-|TRBD1
TGTGCCAGCAGCTCCCCAGGGGGGGGAGCTTTCTTT
CASSSPGGGAFF
>TRBJ2-1|TRBV6-6|-|TRBD2
TGTGCCAGCAGCGAACTAGCGGGAGGGCCCAATGAGCAGTTCTTC
CASSELAGGPNEQFF
>TRBJ1-2|TRBV12-3/TRBV12-4|-|TRBD1
TGTGCCAGCAGACAGGGGGCCTATGGCTACACCTTC
CASRQGAYGYTF
>TRBJ2-3|TRBV28|-|TRBD2
TGTGCCAGCAGTTTGGGGCTAGCGGGGAACACAGATACGCAGTATTTT
CASSLGLAGNTDTQYF
>TRBJ1-1|TRBV7-9|-|-
TGTGCCAGCAGCCTAACAGGAGGAGGGGGCACTGAAGCTTTCTTT
CASSLTGGGGTEAFF
>TRBJ2-7|TRBV15|-|TRBD1
TGTGCCACCAGCCTGCAGGGGGCCGACTACGAGCAGTACTTC
CATSLQGADYEQYF
>TRBJ1-1|TRBV4-1|-|-
TGCGCCAGCAGCCGGGGAACAGGGAGGGAGGCTTTCTTT
CASSRGTGREAFF
>TRBJ1-2|TRBV5-6|-|-
TGTGCCAGCAGCTCTAGTGGGAAGTTGAACTATGGCTACACCTTC
CASSSSGKLNYGYTF
>TRBJ2-3|TRBV24-1|-|-
TGTGCCACCAGTGATCCGGGCCCTTTTCGCGGGCGAGGAGAACCCACAGATACGCAGTATTTT
CATSDPGPFRGRGEPTDTQYF
>TRBJ2-2|TRBV15|-|-
TGTGCCACCAGCAGAGATCGACAGACCTCGGGCGGGGAGCTGTTTTTT
CATSRDRQTSGGELFF
>TRBJ2-7|TRBV10-3|-|-
TGTGCCATCAGCCCGACCAGTTACGAGCAGTACTTC
CAISPTSYEQYF
>TRBJ1-5|TRBV11-3|-|-
TGTGCCAGCAGCTTAAAAAAGGGACACAAAAATCAGCCCCAGCATTTT
CASSLKKGHKNQPQHF
>TRBJ1-4|TRBV7-9|-|-
TGTGCCAGCAGCTCTATCGGGGCGGTTAGGAATGAATTGTTTTTT
CASSSIGAVRNELFF
>TRBJ1-1|TRBV28|-|-
TGTGCCACCCGCCGGGGCCTGAACACTGAAGCTTTCTTT
CATRRGLNTEAFF
>TRBJ2-5|TRBV5-1|-|TRBD2
TGCGCCAGCAGCCCGGGACTAGCGGGAGGCCAGCGGGAGACCCAGTACTTC
CASSPGLAGGQRETQYF
>TRBJ1-3|TRBV11-2|-|-
TGTGCCAGCAGCTTCGGGTCAAACACCATATATTTT
CASSFGSNTIYF
>TRBJ1-2|TRBV6-4|-|-
TGTGCCAGCAGTGACTCGTTGGTTGGCTACACCTTC
CASSDSLVGYTF
>TRBJ2-7|TRBV7-9|-|-
TGTGCCAGCAGCTTAGATCCTTGGCACGAGCAGTACTTC
CASSLDPWHEQYF
>TRBJ2-7|TRBV11-3|-|TRBD1
TGTGCCAGCTCCCGGGACAGGGTCCACGAGCAGTACTTC
CASSRDRVHEQYF
>TRBJ2-1|TRBV28|-|-
TGTGCCAGCGGAGCCCCCGGGACTTTGCAGTTCTTC
CASGAPGTLQFF
>TRBJ2-7|TRBV5-4|-|TRBD2
TGTGCCAGCAGCCGGGGACTAGCGGGTTCCTACGAGCAGTACTTC
CASSRGLAGSYEQYF
>TRBJ2-5|TRBV29-1|-|-
TGCAGCGTTGACAGGGGCCAAGAGACCCAGTACTTC
CSVDRGQETQYF
>TRBJ2-1|TRBV5-1|-|-
TGCGCCAGCAGCTCCGGACCGGACTCTATTCAATACAATGAGCAGTTCTTC
CASSSGPDSIQYNEQFF
>TRBJ1-1|TRBV24-1|-|-
TGTGCCACCAGTGAAGCCGGGACACATGAAGCTTTCTTT
CATSEAGTHEAFF
>TRBJ1-2|TRBV5-4|-|TRBD1
TGTGCCAGCAGCTTGGCCTTATCCAGGGGGGAAGGCTACACCTTC
CASSLALSRGEGYTF
>TRBJ2-7|TRBV7-2|-|-
TGTGCCAGCAGCTTTAGTAGGGTAGTGGGGTACGAGCAGTACTTC
CASSFSRVVGYEQYF
>TRBJ2-6|TRBV5-1|once|-
TGCGCCAGCAGCTTGGCGGCTCCTTCTGGGGCCAACGTCCTGACTTTC
CASSLAAPSGANVLTF
>TRBJ2-5|TRBV6-1|-|-
TGTGCCAGCAGTGAAGTTACGGCGGCCAGGCGGGAGACCCAGTACTTC
CASSEVTAARRETQYF
>TRBJ2-1|TRBV5-1|-|-
TGCGCCAGCAGCTTGAGGCAGGGTAGGCGCAATGAGCAGTTCTTC
CASSLRQGRRNEQFF
>TRBJ2-7|TRBV3-1/TRBV3-2|-|TRBD2
TGTGCCAGCAGCCAAGAGCCTAGCGGAAACTACGAGCAGTACTTC
CASSQEPSGNYEQYF
>TRBJ1-6|TRBV7-2|-|TRBD1
TGTGCCAGCAGCCCTCGGACAGGGAGCTCCTATAATTCACCCCTCCACTTT
CASSPRTGSSYNSPLHF
>TRBJ1-4|TRBV28|-|-
TGTGCCAGCAGTGAGGGATTCGCTAATGAAAAACTGTTTTTT
CASSEGFANEKLFF
>TRBJ2-1|TRBV7-6|-|TRBD2
TGTGCCAGCAGCCATATAGCGGGAGGGAACAATGAGCAGTTCTTC
CASSHIAGGNNEQFF
>TRBJ2-1|TRBV28|-|-
TGTGCCAGCAGGGCGATCGATGAGCAGTTCTTC
CASRAIDEQFF
>TRBJ2-5|TRBV21-1|few|-
TGTGCCAGCAGCAACTGGGAGACCCAGTACTTC
CASSNWETQYF
>TRBJ2-4|TRBV6-1|-|-
TGTGCCAGCAGTGAAGGGGCGCGGGACATTCAGTACTTC
CASSEGARDIQYF
>TRBJ2-5|TRBV9|-|TRBD2
TGTGCCAGCAGCGTAGGACTAGCGGGATATGAGACCCAGTACTTC
CASSVGLAGYETQYF
>TRBJ2-1|TRBV25-1|few|-
TGTGCCAGTAAGGGACGGGATGAGCAGTTCTTC
CASKGRDEQFF
>TRBJ1-2|TRBV5-6|-|-
TGTGCCAGCAGTTCGGGACGGTTCCTTTATGGCTACACCTTC
CASSSGRFLYGYTF
>TRBJ2-7|TRBV7-3|-|-
TGTGCCAGCACCGAAGTGTCGCGGGCAGCCTACGAGCAGTACTTC
CASTEVSRAAYEQYF
>TRBJ1-1|TRBV30|-|-
TGTGCCTGGAGTGTAGGGACACAGAACACTGAAGCTTTCTTT
CAWSVGTQNTEAFF
>TRBJ1-4|TRBV5-1|-|-
TGCGCCAGCAGCTTAAACAAAGCAACTAATGAAAAACTGTTTTTT
CASSLNKATNEKLFF